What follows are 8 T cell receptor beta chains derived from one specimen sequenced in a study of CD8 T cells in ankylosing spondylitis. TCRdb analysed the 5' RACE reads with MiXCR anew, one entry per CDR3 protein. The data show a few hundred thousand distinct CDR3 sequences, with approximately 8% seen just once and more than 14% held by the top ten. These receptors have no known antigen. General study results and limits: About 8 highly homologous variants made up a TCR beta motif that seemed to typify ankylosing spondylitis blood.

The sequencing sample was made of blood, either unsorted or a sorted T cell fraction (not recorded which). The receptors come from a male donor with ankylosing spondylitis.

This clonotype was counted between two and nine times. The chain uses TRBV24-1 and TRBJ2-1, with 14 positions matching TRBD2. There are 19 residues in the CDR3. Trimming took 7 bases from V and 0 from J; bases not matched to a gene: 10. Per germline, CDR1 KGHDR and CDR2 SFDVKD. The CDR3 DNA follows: TGTGCCACCAGGAAGACTAGCGGGAGGGCCGTAAGCTCCTACAATGAGCAGTTCTTC. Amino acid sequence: CATRKTSGRAVSSYNEQFF.

CDR3 protein: CASSWTSGDGTDTQYF. DNA of the CDR3: TGCGCCAGCAGCTGGACTAGCGGGGATGGCACAGATACGCAGTATTTT. The rearrangement joins TRBV5-1 to TRBJ2-3; 12 bases match TRBD2. The J segment lost 1 base and the V segment lost 3 bases, leaving 3 bases of the junction unmatched. Looked up from germline, CDR1 is SGHRS and CDR2 is YFSETQ. CDR3 size: 16 residues.

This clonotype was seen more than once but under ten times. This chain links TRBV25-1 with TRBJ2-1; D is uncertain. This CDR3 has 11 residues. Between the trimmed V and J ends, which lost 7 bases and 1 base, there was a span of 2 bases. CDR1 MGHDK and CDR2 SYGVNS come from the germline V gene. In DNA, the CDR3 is TGTGCCAGCACTTCCTACAATGAGCAGTTCTTC. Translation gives CASTSYNEQFF.

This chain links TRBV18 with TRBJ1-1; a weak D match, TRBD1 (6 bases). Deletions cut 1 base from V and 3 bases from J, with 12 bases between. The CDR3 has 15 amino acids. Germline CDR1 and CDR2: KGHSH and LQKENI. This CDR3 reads CASSPRLQGDTEAFF. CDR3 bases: TGTGCCAGCTCACCACGCTTACAGGGCGACACTGAAGCTTTCTTT. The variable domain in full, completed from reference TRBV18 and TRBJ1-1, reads NAGVMQNPRHLVRRRGQEARLRCSPMKGHSHVYWYRQLPEEGLKFMVYLQKENIIDESGMPKERFSAEFPKEGPSILRIQQVVRGDSAAYFCASSPRLQGDTEAFFGQGTRLTVV.

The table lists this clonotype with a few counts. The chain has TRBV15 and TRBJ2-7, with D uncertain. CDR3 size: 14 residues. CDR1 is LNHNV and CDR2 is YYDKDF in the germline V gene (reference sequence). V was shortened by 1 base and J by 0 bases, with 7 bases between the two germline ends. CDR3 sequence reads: CATSRGASSYEQYF. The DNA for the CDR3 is TGTGCCACCAGCAGAGGGGCGAGCTCCTACGAGCAGTACTTC.

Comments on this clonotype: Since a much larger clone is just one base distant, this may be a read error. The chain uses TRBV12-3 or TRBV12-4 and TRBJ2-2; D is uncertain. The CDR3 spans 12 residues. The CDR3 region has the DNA TGTGTCAGCAGCCCAGAAGTGGCCGCGCTGTTTTTT. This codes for CVSSPEVAALFF.

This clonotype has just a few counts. DNA for the CDR3: TGTGCCAGCATCCCAACAGGGAACACTGAAGCTTTCTTT. This encodes CASIPTGNTEAFF. J is TRBJ1-1 and V is TRBV2; perhaps TRBD1 as D (5 bases). V was cut by 7 bases and J by 1 base, with 10 bases left in between. From germline, CDR1 is SNHLY and CDR2 FYNNEI. There are 13 residues in the CDR3.

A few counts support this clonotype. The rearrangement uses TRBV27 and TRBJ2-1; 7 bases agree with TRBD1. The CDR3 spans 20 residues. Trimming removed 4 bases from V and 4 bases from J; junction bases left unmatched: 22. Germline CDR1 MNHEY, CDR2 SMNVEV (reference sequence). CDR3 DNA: TGTGCCAGCAGTTCGAGGCCTGGGACAGTTTCCTCCTTTTCGTACAATGAGCAGTTCTTC. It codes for CASSSRPGTVSSFSYNEQFF.